The clone carrying this T cell receptor (beta chain) has only a few counts. Antigen specificity is unknown. Per the germline V gene, CDR1 is MNHEY and CDR2 is SVGAGI. V lost 6 bases to trimming and J lost 1 base; unmatched junction nucleotides: 6. The CDR3 totals 15 residues. This specimen belongs to a study of human T cells and chemical hapten exposure. Source study methods: From around 25,000 to 690,000 TCRs were found per sample, with a median of about 96,000. TCRdb fed the RACE reads into MiXCR, producing one record per CDR3 protein. TCRdb, rather than the study authors, made the V and J calls. This sample has 150,000 to 200,000 distinct CDR3 sequences; approximately 26% occur once, and the top ten carry 2% to 2.5%. Study-wide results and caveats: The formation of large CDR3 similarity clusters by expanded TCRs significantly exceeded that of controls. Positively correlated with patch test score were the counts of PT1 expanded TCRs.

Time point: patch test 3, about 24 weeks after DPC sensitization. Treatment reported: therapeutic diphenylcyclopropenone sensitization with weekly scalp DPC. The chain joins TRBV6-5 to TRBJ2-1; 7 nucleotides align to TRBD2. The receptor's source is a woman aged 40 to 50 with alopecia areata. Some clones in this sample may be carry-over from other donors' samples. Sequenced material: whole blood, taken in connection with sensitization to the hapten diphenylcyclopropenone (DPC). The CDR3 loop is CASSPERGSYNEQFF. The CDR3 DNA reads TGTGCCAGCAGCCCCGAGCGGGGATCCTACAATGAGCAGTTCTTC.